This T cell receptor beta chain was recorded in a study of blood T cell repertoires in COVID-19 (dated by TCRdb to the early 2020s). About the study as a whole: Samples from collaborators originated in the United States, Italy and Spain and spanned both the acute and convalescent phases of COVID-19. The prospective study material was composed of cDNA or gDNA derived from T cells, B-cell-depleted T cells, or PBMCs. Deeply sampled blood TCRbeta repertoires from subjects exposed to, actively infected with, or recovered from COVID-19 were included in the dataset. The repertoires were released in a freely available public database intended as a resource for research on the immune response to SARS-CoV-2. Samples came from the ongoing ImmuneRACE study (first 160 participants) plus 1,254 subjects from 6 global collaborators. Nearly every sample came with metadata listing a de-identified subject ID, COVID-19 status, age in years and sex. Where available, HLA class I and class II types were taken from metadata supplied by the sample provider and were not determined by assay-based typing.

The study at large found these results: How much clinical and demographic metadata was included differed by source and by participant, and the metadata was provided uncurated.

TCRbeta CDR3 regions were amplified from genomic DNA by means of the immunoSEQ Assay, a bias-controlled multiplex PCR. The published analysis was carried out like this. Nucleated cell counts per sample were estimated from amplification of reference gene primers within the assay. To quantify the absolute abundance of each unique TCRbeta CDR3 rearrangement, sequence reads were collapsed and filtered. For each sample, productive Simpson clonality was calculated as the square root of Simpson's diversity index over productive rearrangements. Entries here come from immuneACCESS through TCRdb and include only in-frame sequences with V and J called. Some clones fail to appear in such tables; in the studies checked, an unresolved V gene covers under half of the shortfall, and the cause of the remainder is unknown. Clone size and the V and J calls come from that table; the DNA yielded D and trimming. The table for this sample lists approximately 300,000 clones; more than 80% of them were counted only once. The ten largest clones capture 6.3% of the sample.

One collaborating source in Seattle enrolled patients during active infection and followed them longitudinally through the course of disease. The collaborating institutions used their own protocols to collect whole blood in K2EDTA tubes. For TCRbeta analysis, collaborators shipped samples in one of three forms: frozen whole blood, isolated PBMCs, or DNA extracted from either of those sample types. With respect to this clone: What this receptor recognizes is not known. No much larger clone exists at a distance of one base, and base qualities are not known.

In the germline V gene, CDR1 corresponds to SGHAT and CDR2 to FQNNGV. V was cut back by 5 bases and J by 10 bases, leaving a gap of 21 bases between them. The CDR3 contains 16 residues, cysteine and phenylalanine counted. Only the CDR3 part of the read is kept: 48 bases, read in frame from the first base. The V gene is TRBV11-2 and the J gene is TRBJ1-6; D gene: possibly TRBD1, on 6 matching bases. The sequenced material came from peripheral blood. The receptor's source is a woman aged 45-59 years with COVID-19, enrolled during active disease. The base sequence is TGTGCCAGCAGCCGGCGGGGGGGCGTCACGGAATCACCCCTCCACTTT. Its protein product is CASSRRGGVTESPLHF.